Presented here are 16 T cell receptor beta chains from one specimen sequenced in a study of T cell responses to AZD1222 COVID-19 vaccine. The repertoire was sequenced with immunoSEQ multiplex PCR; TCRdb's copy has only in-frame clones and lacks some. The sample contains about 88,000 clones, just over 90% of which appear only once. The source was peripheral blood, collected on day 0 of AZD1222 vaccination. All receptors come from an adult in good health.

The V and J genes are TRBV12-5 and TRBJ2-5, with 7 bases that match TRBD1. CDR1 and CDR2 (germline): LGHNT, FRNRAP. The CDR3 length is 14 residues. V dropped 6 bases and J dropped 4; count of bases not matched to a gene: 8. For the CDR3, the DNA is TGTGCTAGTGGGTCACAGGGGCTTCTAGAGACCCAGTACTTC. It is translated as CASGSQGLLETQYF.

The V gene is TRBV5-1, the J gene TRBJ2-3; no clear D gene. With 0 bases removed from V and 2 bases from J, the gap between germline ends came to 10 bases. Germline assignment: CDR1 SGHRS and CDR2 YFSETQ. The CDR3 totals 15 residues. Here the CDR3 reads CASSLVGRTTDTQYF. In DNA, the CDR3 is TGCGCCAGCAGCTTGGTGGGCAGGACCACAGATACGCAGTATTTT.

V is TRBV7-9 and J is TRBJ2-3; D remains unclear. V lost 5 bases to trimming and J lost 0 bases, with 12 bases between them. The CDR3 sequence is 15 residues long. Germline V CDR1 and CDR2: SEHNR, FQNEAQ (reference sequence). The CDR3 loop is CASSRLALSTDTQYF. The CDR3 coding sequence is TGTGCCAGCAGCCGCCTGGCCCTTAGCACAGATACGCAGTATTTT.

This sequence joins TRBV28 and TRBJ2-3; D possibly corresponds to TRBD2 (6 bases). V was cut by 5 bases and J by 3 bases, with 9 bases left in between. This CDR3 has 13 residues. Germline CDR1 and CDR2: MDHEN and SYDVKM. CDR3 in amino acids: CASSGGGTDTQYF. Here the CDR3 DNA reads TGTGCCAGCAGTGGTGGGGGGACAGATACGCAGTATTTT.

J is TRBJ2-6 and V is TRBV5-1; weak D call: TRBD1 (5 bases). Germline loops: CDR1 SGHRS, CDR2 YFSETQ. Trimming stripped 2 bases from V and 0 bases from J, with 21 bases between. This CDR3 spans 20 amino acids. The CDR3 reads CASSFQGLRVPTSGANVLTF. The CDR3 bases are TGCGCCAGCAGCTTTCAGGGTCTCCGAGTCCCCACCTCTGGGGCCAACGTCCTGACTTTC.

This chain links TRBV6-5 with TRBJ1-2; the match to TRBD1 covers 9 bases. CDR1 and CDR2 from the germline V gene are MNHEY and SVGAGI. Trimming cost V 2 bases and J 7 bases; bases outside gene matches: 11. CDR3 length: 16 amino acids. CDR3 DNA: TGTGCCAGCAGTTACGGGAGTCACAGGGGGCACGGTGGCTACACCTTC. It yields the protein CASSYGSHRGHGGYTF.

This chain connects TRBV27 to TRBJ1-6; D remains ambiguous. The CDR3 is made up of 17 amino acids. Trimming pared 5 bases from V and 0 bases from J, leaving 14 bases between. Germline CDR1 is MNHEY and CDR2 is SMNVEV (reference sequence). CDR3 protein: CASSPTAWSSYNSPLHF. CDR3 nucleotides: TGTGCCAGCAGTCCAACGGCCTGGAGCTCCTATAATTCACCCCTCCACTTT.

This chain connects TRBV7-2 to TRBJ1-2; tentative D call: TRBD1 (5 bases). The V end lost 1 base, the J end lost 8 bases, and 14 bases lay between the germline ends. CDR1 is SGHTA and CDR2 is FQGNSA in the germline V gene. CDR3 length: 14 amino acids. The CDR3 sequence: CASSLVFREQGYTF. The CDR3, as DNA: TGTGCCAGCAGCTTAGTGTTCAGGGAACAAGGCTACACCTTC.

The chain recombines TRBV18 with TRBJ2-7, with 7 bases lining up with TRBD1. V was pared by 6 bases and J by 3 bases, with 11 bases of the junction left unmatched. CDR1 is KGHSH and CDR2 is LQKENI in the germline V gene. This CDR3 region has 15 residues. The CDR3 sequence: CASSATGPPLYEQYF. The CDR3 DNA sequence: TGTGCCAGCTCCGCGACAGGGCCCCCCCTCTACGAGCAGTACTTC.

The V gene is TRBV20-1, the J gene TRBJ1-1; D is possibly TRBD1 (6 bases). The V and J ends lost 4 bases and 10 bases respectively, with 13 bases between them. The CDR3 has 11 amino acids. The germline gives CDR1 DFQATT, CDR2 SNEGSKA (reference sequence). The CDR3 DNA follows: TGCAGTGCTACGACAGGAGCGTCAGCTTTCTTT. It encodes CSATTGASAFF.

This chain joins TRBV7-2 and TRBJ2-5, with TRBD2 identical over 7 bases. This CDR3 region has 15 residues. The V segment lost 4 bases and the J segment 4 bases; nucleotides outside the gene matches: 9. Germline-derived CDR1 and CDR2 are SGHTA and FQGNSA. CDR3 residues: CASSSGGGRRETQYF. In nucleotides, the CDR3 is TGTGCCAGCAGCTCCGGGGGAGGGCGGCGAGAGACCCAGTACTTC.

This sequence joins TRBV6-1 and TRBJ2-2; D gene uncertain. CDR3 length: 15 amino acids. Germline values: CDR1 MNHNS, CDR2 SASEGT. With 6 bases removed from V and 2 bases from J, the gap between germline ends came to 13 bases. CDR3: CASSRLYPNTGELFF. The CDR3 coding sequence is TGTGCCAGCAGCCGGTTGTATCCAAACACCGGGGAGCTGTTTTTT.

The chain joins TRBV6-5 to TRBJ2-7; D unresolved. The V gene lost 6 bases and the J gene lost 3 bases, with 6 bases spanning the gap. Germline lookup yields CDR1 MNHEY and CDR2 SVGAGI. The CDR3 is 11 amino acids. The CDR3, as DNA: TGTGCCAGCAGATGGGACTACGAGCAGTACTTC. It codes for CASRWDYEQYF.

J is TRBJ1-6 and V is TRBV5-1, with 7 bases fitting TRBD1. The CDR3 spans 17 residues. From germline, CDR1 is SGHRS and CDR2 YFSETQ. V shed 1 base, J shed 1 base, and the junction held 5 bases outside the gene matches. This CDR3 is CASSLTGAGSYNSPLHF. For the CDR3, the DNA is TGCGCCAGCAGCTTGACAGGGGCGGGGTCCTATAATTCACCCCTCCACTTT.

This sequence joins TRBV3-1 (or the pseudogene TRBV3-2) and TRBJ1-1; D perhaps matches TRBD1 (5 bases). Deletions cut 5 bases from V and 1 base from J, with 11 bases between. Per the germline V gene, CDR1 is LGHDT and CDR2 is YNNKEL (reference sequence). This CDR3 contains 14 residues. The CDR3 protein is CASSTRDGNTEAFF. The CDR3 DNA reads TGTGCCAGCAGCACCCGGGACGGGAACACTGAAGCTTTCTTT.

The chain combines TRBV19 with TRBJ2-1; D is tentatively TRBD1 or TRBD2 (5 bases each). This CDR3 is built from 13 residues. Trimming removed 8 bases from V and 9 bases from J, with 17 bases in between. Per germline, CDR1 LNHDA and CDR2 SQIVND (reference sequence). The CDR3 protein is CASHWGSGSEQFF. The CDR3 nucleotides are TGTGCCAGTCACTGGGGGTCGGGGAGTGAGCAGTTCTTC.